Sequencing of this TCR beta chain was carried out in a study of blood T cell repertoires in COVID-19. Profiled with immunoSEQ multiplex PCR; TCRdb holds only in-frame clones, not every one. The sample records 85,000 to 100,000 clones, about 85% being singletons. With 4 bases clipped from V and 1 base from J, the junction kept 8 bases outside the gene matches. Germline V gene lookup returns CDR1 GTSNPN and CDR2 SVGIG (reference sequence). The CDR3 is 17 amino acids. Sequenced sample: peripheral blood. The chain employs TRBV30 and TRBJ2-6, with TRBD1 matching over 9 bases. This sequence was found in a man between 60 and 75 years old with acute or convalescent COVID-19. The CDR3 here is CAWNRGRVGSGANVLTF. CDR3 in DNA: TGTGCCTGGAACAGGGGGCGCGTCGGTTCTGGGGCCAACGTCCTGACTTTC.